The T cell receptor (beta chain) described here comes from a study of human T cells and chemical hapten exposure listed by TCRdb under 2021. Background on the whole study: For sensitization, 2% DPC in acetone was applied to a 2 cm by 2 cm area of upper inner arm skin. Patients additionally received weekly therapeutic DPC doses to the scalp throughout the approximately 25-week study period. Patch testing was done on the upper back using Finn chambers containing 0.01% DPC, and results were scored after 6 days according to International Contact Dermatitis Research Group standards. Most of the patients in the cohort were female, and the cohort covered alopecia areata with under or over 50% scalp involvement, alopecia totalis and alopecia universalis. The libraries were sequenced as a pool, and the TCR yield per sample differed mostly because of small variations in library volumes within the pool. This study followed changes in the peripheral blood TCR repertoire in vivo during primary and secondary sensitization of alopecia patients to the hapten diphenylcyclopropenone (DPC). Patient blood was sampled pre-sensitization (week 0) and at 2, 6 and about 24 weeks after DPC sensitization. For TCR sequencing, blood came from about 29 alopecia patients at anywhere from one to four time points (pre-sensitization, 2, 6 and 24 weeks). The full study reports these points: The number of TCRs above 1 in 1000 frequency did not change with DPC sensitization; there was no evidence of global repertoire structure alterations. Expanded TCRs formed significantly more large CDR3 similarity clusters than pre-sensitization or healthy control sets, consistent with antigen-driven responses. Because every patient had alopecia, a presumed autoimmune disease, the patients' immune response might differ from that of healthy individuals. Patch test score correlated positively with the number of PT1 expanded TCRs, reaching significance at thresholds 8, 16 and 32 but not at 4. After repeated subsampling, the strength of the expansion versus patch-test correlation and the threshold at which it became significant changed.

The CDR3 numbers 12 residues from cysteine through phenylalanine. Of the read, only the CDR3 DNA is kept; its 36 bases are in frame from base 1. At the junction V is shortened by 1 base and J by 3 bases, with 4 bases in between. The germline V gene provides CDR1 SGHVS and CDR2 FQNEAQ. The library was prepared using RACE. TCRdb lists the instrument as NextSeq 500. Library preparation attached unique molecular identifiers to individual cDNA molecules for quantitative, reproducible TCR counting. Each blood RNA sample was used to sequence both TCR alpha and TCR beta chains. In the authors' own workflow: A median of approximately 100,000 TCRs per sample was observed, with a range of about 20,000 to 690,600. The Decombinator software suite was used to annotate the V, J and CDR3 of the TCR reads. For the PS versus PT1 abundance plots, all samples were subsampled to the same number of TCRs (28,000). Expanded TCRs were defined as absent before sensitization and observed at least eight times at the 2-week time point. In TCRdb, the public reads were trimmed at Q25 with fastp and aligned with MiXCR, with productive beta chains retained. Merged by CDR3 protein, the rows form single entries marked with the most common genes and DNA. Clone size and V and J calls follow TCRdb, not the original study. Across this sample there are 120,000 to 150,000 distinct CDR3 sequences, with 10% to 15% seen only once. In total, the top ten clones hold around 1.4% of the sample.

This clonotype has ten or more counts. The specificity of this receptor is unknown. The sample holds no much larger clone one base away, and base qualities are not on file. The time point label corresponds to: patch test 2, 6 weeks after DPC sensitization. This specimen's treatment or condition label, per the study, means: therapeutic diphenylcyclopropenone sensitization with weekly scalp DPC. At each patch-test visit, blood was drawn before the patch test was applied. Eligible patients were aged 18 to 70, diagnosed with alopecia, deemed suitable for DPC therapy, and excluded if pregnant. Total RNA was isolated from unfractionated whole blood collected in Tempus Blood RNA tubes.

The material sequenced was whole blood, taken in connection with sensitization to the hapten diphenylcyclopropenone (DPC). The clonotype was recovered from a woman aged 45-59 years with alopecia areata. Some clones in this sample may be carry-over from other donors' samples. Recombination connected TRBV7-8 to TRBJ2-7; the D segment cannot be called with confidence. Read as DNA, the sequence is TGTGCCAGCAGCTTAGTGGTCTACGAGCAGTACTTC. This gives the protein CASSLVVYEQYF. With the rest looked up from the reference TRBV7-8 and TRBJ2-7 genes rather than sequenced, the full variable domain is GAGVSQSPRYKVAKRGQDVALRCDPISGHVSLFWYQQALGQGPEFLTYFQNEAQLDKSGLPSDRFFAERPEGSVSTLKIQRTQQEDSAVYLCASSLVVYEQYFGPGTRLTVT.